These 31 T cell receptor beta chains were sequenced from one sample in a study of human T cells and chemical hapten exposure. As to time point: patch test 3, about 24 weeks after DPC sensitization. Treatment of the sample: therapeutic diphenylcyclopropenone sensitization with weekly scalp DPC. MiXCR, run by TCRdb on the RACE reads, gives a single entry per CDR3 protein. The table shows about 90,000 distinct CDR3 sequences, with approximately 11% occurring only once. The sequencing used whole blood, collected in connection with sensitization to the hapten diphenylcyclopropenone (DPC). All receptors come from a young woman with alopecia areata. Some clones in this sample may be carry-over from other donors' samples.

This clonotype was recorded many times. In nucleotides, the CDR3 is TGTGCCAGCAGCGTAGCTGGAGAGACCCAGTACTTC. This sequence encodes CASSVAGETQYF. The rearrangement links TRBV9 to TRBJ2-5; D remains unclear. Trimming removed 0 bases at V and 4 bases at J, with 4 bases between. This CDR3 spans 12 amino acids. Germline V lookup: CDR1 SGDLS, CDR2 YYNGEE. Based on the CDR3 plus reference TRBV9 and TRBJ2-5, the full variable domain is DSGVTQTPKHLITATGQRVTLRCSPRSGDLSVYWYQQSLDQGLQFLIQYYNGEERAKGNILERFSAQQFPDLHSELNLSSLELGDSALYFCASSVAGETQYFGPGTRLLVL.

The V call is TRBV29-1, the J call TRBJ2-3; 11 bases are a match to TRBD1. From germline, CDR1 is SQVTM and CDR2 ANQGSEA. V dropped 3 bases and J dropped 3; count of bases not matched to a gene: 5. This CDR3 comprises 15 residues. The CDR3 nucleotides read TGCAGCGTTGAGCTCGGGACAGGGGGTACAGATACGCAGTATTTT. This encodes CSVELGTGGTDTQYF.

Ten or more counts support this clonotype. This chain joins TRBV20-1 and TRBJ2-3; 7 bases map to TRBD1. Germline loops: CDR1 DFQATT, CDR2 SNEGSKA (reference sequence). The CDR3 is made up of 14 amino acids. With 5 bases clipped from V and 1 base from J, the junction kept 6 bases outside the gene matches. The CDR3 DNA is TGCAGTGCTCAAGGGGGCTGGGGCACAGATACGCAGTATTTT. This encodes CSAQGGWGTDTQYF.

This clonotype was found many times. The rearrangement joins TRBV20-1 to TRBJ2-7, with 7 nucleotides matching TRBD2. The CDR3 has 13 residues. Germline CDR1 DFQATT, CDR2 SNEGSKA (reference sequence). V shed 3 bases, J shed 2 bases, and the junction held 4 bases outside the gene matches. Written as DNA, the CDR3 is TGCAGTGCTAGGGGGGGACTAACCTACGAGCAGTACTTC. Amino acids: CSARGGLTYEQYF.

This clonotype came up many times. The rearrangement uses TRBV6-2 or TRBV6-3 and TRBJ1-5; D is unclear. CDR3 length equals 17 residues. V lost 5 bases and J 5 bases, leaving 22 bases between the germline ends. The germline V gene encodes CDR1 MNHEY and CDR2 SVGEGT. Here the CDR3 reads CASSNYDPTPADQPQHF. The CDR3 nucleotides are TGTGCCAGCAGTAACTACGATCCGACCCCCGCCGATCAGCCCCAGCATTTT.

This clonotype has at least ten counts. This chain joins TRBV6-5 and TRBJ2-5; 8 bases are shared with TRBD2. V lost 2 bases to trimming and J lost 5 bases; unmatched junction nucleotides: 7. From germline, CDR1 is MNHEY and CDR2 SVGAGI. This CDR3 contains 15 residues. CDR3 sequence (DNA): TGTGCCAGCAGTTACAGCGGGGGATCGGGGGAGACCCAGTACTTC. This translates into CASSYSGGSGETQYF.

This clonotype came up a few times. J is TRBJ2-5 and V is TRBV28, with D uncertain. The length of the CDR3 is 11 residues. The ends were cut back, 6 bases at V and 2 bases at J, with 4 bases in the middle. Germline V gene sequence: CDR1 MDHEN, CDR2 SYDVKM. For the CDR3, the DNA is TGTGCCAGCAGACAACAAGAGACCCAGTACTTC. Protein: CASRQQETQYF.

This clonotype came up many times. This sequence joins TRBV5-5 and TRBJ2-3; tentatively, D is TRBD2 (6 bases). The CDR3 is 16 residues long. CDR1 and CDR2 (germline): SGHKS, YYEKEE (reference sequence). The V and J ends lost 0 bases and 4 bases respectively, with 15 bases between them. In DNA form, the CDR3 reads TGTGCCAGCAGCTTGGGTCCGGGAGCCAGTCCAGATACGCAGTATTTT. This sequence encodes CASSLGPGASPDTQYF.

This clonotype has at least ten counts. The CDR3 DNA reads TGCGCCAGCAGCCAAGAACGACAGAGGGCCTACGAGCAGTACTTC. It specifies CASSQERQRAYEQYF. The chain couples TRBV4-3 to TRBJ2-7; D is tentatively TRBD1 or TRBD2 (5 bases each). The germline V and J ends were trimmed by 0 bases and 2 bases, with 11 bases remaining between them. The V gene's germline CDR1 is LGHNA and CDR2 YSLEER. CDR3 length equals 15 residues.

This clonotype was counted between two and nine times. The genes are TRBV6-5 and TRBJ1-1, with a possible D match to TRBD1 (5 bases). This CDR3 is 15 amino acids long. The V end lost 0 bases, the J end lost 0 bases, and 8 bases lay between the germline ends. In germline, CDR1 is MNHEY, CDR2 SVGAGI. The CDR3 region has the DNA TGTGCCAGCAGTTACTCTGCAGGGATGAACACTGAAGCTTTCTTT. It codes for CASSYSAGMNTEAFF.

Many counts were recorded for this clonotype. This sequence joins TRBV6-2 or TRBV6-3 and TRBJ1-2; tentative D call: TRBD1 (5 bases). The germline V gene encodes CDR1 MNHEY and CDR2 SVGEGT. The ends were cut back, 10 bases at V and 8 bases at J, with 17 bases in the middle. The CDR3 extends over 12 amino acids. The CDR3 is CATFKGTYGYTF. DNA for the CDR3: TGTGCCACCTTCAAGGGGACGTACGGCTACACCTTC.

This clonotype has only a few counts. The gene calls are TRBV5-1 and TRBJ1-5; a possible D gene is TRBD1 (6 bases). V was clipped by 1 base and J by 5 bases, with 10 bases between them. CDR1 and CDR2 from the germline V gene are SGHRS and YFSETQ. The CDR3 extends over 14 amino acids. The DNA for the CDR3 is TGCGCCAGCAGCTTGTCGGCAGGGGATCAGCCCCAGCATTTT. It yields the protein CASSLSAGDQPQHF.

This clonotype turned up a few times. V is TRBV20-1 and J is TRBJ1-1, with D unclear. Germline V gene sequence: CDR1 DFQATT, CDR2 SNEGSKA (reference sequence). V lost 5 bases to trimming and J lost 6 bases, with 10 bases between them. CDR3 length: 11 residues. This CDR3 reads CSADDGSEAFF. The CDR3 DNA sequence: TGCAGTGCTGACGACGGATCTGAAGCTTTCTTT.

This clonotype was seen many times. The chain joins TRBV6-5 to TRBJ2-3; no firm D call. The CDR3 is made up of 12 amino acids. Germline V CDR1 and CDR2: MNHEY, SVGAGI. Trimming removed 6 bases from V and 2 bases from J, with 6 bases in between. Here the CDR3 reads CASRGFTDTQYF. The CDR3 DNA reads TGTGCCAGCAGGGGCTTCACAGATACGCAGTATTTT.

This clonotype was observed a single time. A much larger clonotype is one base distant, so this may be a read error. CDR3 protein: CASSCNREDTQYF. The CDR3 DNA sequence: TGTGCCAGCAGCTGCAACAGGGAAGATACGCAGTATTTT. The J gene is TRBJ2-3, the V gene TRBV21-1; the table gives TRBD1 as D, unverified against the DNA. TRBV21-1 is marked as a pseudogene. The CDR3 has 13 residues.

This clonotype was observed many times. The rearrangement joins TRBV18 to TRBJ2-1; D remains ambiguous. Trimming left V 4 bases short and J 7 bases short, with 11 bases between. CDR3 length: 13 amino acids. In germline, CDR1 is KGHSH, CDR2 LQKENI. In DNA, the CDR3 is TGTGCCAGCTCACTCACGGAAAAGAATGAGCAGTTCTTC. Its translation is CASSLTEKNEQFF.

The gene calls are TRBV7-8 and TRBJ1-1; D call uncertain. The ends were cut back, 1 base at V and 8 bases at J, with 20 bases in the middle. The CDR3 has 16 amino acids. Germline CDR1 and CDR2: SGHVS and FQNEAQ. The CDR3 coding sequence is TGTGCCAGCAGCTTAGAGACACGGGTGAAAGAGAGGGAAGCTTTCTTT. This codes for CASSLETRVKEREAFF. The variable domain in full, with the rest retrieved from reference TRBV7-8 and TRBJ1-1, is GAGVSQSPRYKVAKRGQDVALRCDPISGHVSLFWYQQALGQGPEFLTYFQNEAQLDKSGLPSDRFFAERPEGSVSTLKIQRTQQEDSAVYLCASSLETRVKEREAFFGQGTRLTVV.

This clonotype was observed many times. The V and J genes are TRBV11-2 and TRBJ2-7; 8 bases match TRBD1. With 5 bases clipped from V and 1 base from J, the junction kept 4 bases outside the gene matches. The V gene's germline CDR1 is SGHAT and CDR2 FQNNGV. This CDR3 is built from 14 residues. The CDR3 is CASSADRDSYEQYF. The CDR3 DNA reads TGTGCCAGCAGCGCGGACAGGGATTCCTACGAGCAGTACTTC.

This clonotype appeared many times. This chain connects TRBV29-1 to TRBJ2-3; TRBD1 aligns across 7 bases. V lost 7 bases to trimming and J lost 2 bases; unmatched junction nucleotides: 6. Germline CDR1 reads SQVTM; CDR2 reads ANQGSEA. CDR3 length: 13 residues. CDR3 sequence reads: CSAPGQITDTQYF. CDR3 in DNA: TGCAGCGCCCCGGGACAGATCACAGATACGCAGTATTTT.

The sample holds many counts of this clonotype. The gene calls are TRBV28 and TRBJ2-6; 9 bases are shared with TRBD1. Germline V lookup: CDR1 MDHEN, CDR2 SYDVKM. This CDR3 contains 17 residues. V trimming: 4 bases; J trimming: 0 bases; junction bases outside the gene matches: 4. The DNA of the CDR3 is TGTGCCAGCAGTTCGGGACAGGGCCTCTCTGGGGCCAACGTCCTGACTTTC. Its translation: CASSSGQGLSGANVLTF.

Ten or more counts support this clonotype. V is TRBV6-6 and J is TRBJ1-2, with 7 positions matching TRBD1. The ends lost 5 bases at V and 2 bases at J; junction bases unmatched: 5. The germline V gene encodes CDR1 MNHNY and CDR2 SVGAGI (reference sequence). This CDR3 comprises 14 residues. In DNA form, the CDR3 reads TGTGCCAGCAGTGACGGGACAGCGAACTATGGCTACACCTTC. Translation gives CASSDGTANYGYTF.

V usage is TRBV6-5 and J usage is TRBJ1-3; D gene uncertain. Per germline, CDR1 MNHEY and CDR2 SVGAGI. V lost 2 bases and J 0 bases, leaving 8 bases between the germline ends. The CDR3 is 15 residues long. CDR3 loop: CASSYARFSGNTIYF. For the CDR3, the DNA is TGTGCCAGCAGTTACGCACGCTTCTCTGGAAACACCATATATTTT.

There are a few counts of this clonotype. V gene TRBV12-3 or TRBV12-4 combines with J gene TRBJ2-7; 11 positions match TRBD2. The CDR3 runs 16 residues. V was pared by 2 bases and J by 1 base, with 4 bases of the junction left unmatched. CDR3 residues: CASSLIAGGRSYEQYF. In nucleotides, the CDR3 is TGTGCCAGCAGTTTAATAGCGGGAGGGCGATCCTACGAGCAGTACTTC.

The genes are TRBV19 and TRBJ2-7, with D possibly matching TRBD1 (6 bases). The CDR3 is 13 residues long. Trimming stripped 6 bases from V and 1 base from J, with 10 bases between. Germline CDR1 and CDR2: LNHDA and SQIVND (reference sequence). In DNA form, the CDR3 reads TGTGCCAGTAGCCAGACAGGATCCTACGAGCAGTACTTC. Translated, it gives CASSQTGSYEQYF.

Comment on this clonotype: It may be a read error: a sequence one base away is much more abundant. The chain joins TRBV21-1 to TRBJ2-5; the table's TRBD1 call for D was not verified on the DNA. TRBV21-1 is a listed pseudogene. CDR3 size: 15 residues. CDR3 loop: CANSKVRDRRETQYF. For the CDR3, the DNA is TGTGCCAACAGCAAAGTACGGGACAGGAGGGAGACCCAGTACTTC.

This clonotype occurred many times. CDR3 in DNA: TGTGCCAGCCAAACGCGGCTTCTGGGCAAAAACATTCAGTACTTC. Residues: CASQTRLLGKNIQYF. The gene calls are TRBV6-2 or TRBV6-3 and TRBJ2-4; the D is unclear. Germline lookup yields CDR1 MNHEY and CDR2 SVGEGT. The CDR3 covers 15 residues. The V gene lost 8 bases and the J gene lost 3 bases, with 17 bases spanning the gap.

This clonotype turned up a few times. The V and J genes are TRBV21-1 and TRBJ2-7; the listed D gene, TRBD1, was not tested against the DNA. TRBV21-1 represents a pseudogene. The CDR3 totals 14 residues. The CDR3 coding sequence is TGTGCCAGCAGCAAAAGTACAGGAGGTCCCGAGCAGTACTTC. Its protein product is CASSKSTGGPEQYF.

The rearrangement uses TRBV28 and TRBJ1-2; D call uncertain. This CDR3 is 13 amino acids long. V shed 2 bases and J shed 7 bases, with 11 bases lying between them. Germline V gives CDR1 MDHEN, CDR2 SYDVKM. CDR3 nucleotides: TGTGCCAGCAGTTTAGGGGAGGTTCTTGGCTACACCTTC. Amino acids: CASSLGEVLGYTF.

This sequence joins TRBV18 and TRBJ2-1; no reliable D call. The ends were cut back, 1 base at V and 3 bases at J, with 10 bases in the middle. Looked up from germline, CDR1 is KGHSH and CDR2 is LQKENI. The CDR3 consists of 15 residues. The CDR3 nucleotides read TGTGCCAGCTCACCACGAGCGCTGGTCTACAATGAGCAGTTCTTC. Translating it yields CASSPRALVYNEQFF.

The chain links TRBV7-9 to TRBJ2-6, with D perhaps TRBD1 (5 bases). From germline, CDR1 is SEHNR and CDR2 FQNEAQ (reference sequence). Between the trimmed V and J ends, which lost 0 bases and 0 bases, there was a span of 9 bases. The CDR3 extends over 17 amino acids. The CDR3 sequence: CASSLAQGPSGANVLTF. DNA of the CDR3: TGTGCCAGCAGCTTAGCGCAGGGCCCCTCTGGGGCCAACGTCCTGACTTTC.

The V and J genes are TRBV20-1 and TRBJ2-3, with D uncertain. The CDR3 sequence is 12 residues long. The germline V and J ends were trimmed by 4 bases and 4 bases, with 9 bases remaining between them. Looked up from germline, CDR1 is DFQATT and CDR2 is SNEGSKA (reference sequence). The CDR3 here is CSATRHPDTQYF. The CDR3 DNA reads TGCAGTGCTACCCGACACCCAGATACGCAGTATTTT.